The 32 T cell receptor beta chains reported below all come from one sample, sequenced in a study of T cell changes during pregnancy in multiple sclerosis. This table comes from immunoSEQ multiplex PCR, and its TCRdb copy is limited to in-frame clones, with some not included. The top ten clones hold about 9.1% of a sample with fewer than 45,000 clones, roughly 91% of them seen once. Sequences were derived from CD8+ T cells from peripheral blood mononuclear cells, sampled in the first trimester of pregnancy. The receptors shown here come from a female donor with multiple sclerosis, enrolled in a pregnancy study.

V usage is TRBV6-5 and J usage is TRBJ1-6; D is ambiguous. V lost 3 bases and J lost 0, with 9 bases in between. This CDR3 is built from 16 residues. The germline V gene has CDR1 MNHEY and CDR2 SVGAGI. CDR3 DNA: TGTGCCAGCAGTTATCTCGGGAGCTCCTATAATTCACCCCTCCACTTT. This codes for CASSYLGSSYNSPLHF.

The chain combines TRBV30 with TRBJ2-3; D is ambiguous. Trimming took 6 bases from V and 2 from J, leaving 15 bases between them. The length of the CDR3 is 14 residues. Germline-derived CDR1 and CDR2 are GTSNPN and SVGIG (reference sequence). Here the CDR3 reads CACLGNQITDTQYF. The CDR3 DNA follows: TGTGCCTGCCTAGGAAACCAAATCACAGATACGCAGTATTTT.

This sequence joins TRBV11-2 and TRBJ1-1; D perhaps matches TRBD1 (6 bases). Germline V lookup: CDR1 SGHAT, CDR2 FQNNGV. The CDR3 covers 11 residues. The germline V and J ends were trimmed by 5 bases and 8 bases, with 9 bases remaining between them. CDR3 bases: TGTGCCAGCAGCGCAGGGGCGGAAGCTTTCTTT. This codes for CASSAGAEAFF.

This clone was seen a few times. The V and J genes are TRBV27 and TRBJ1-1; perhaps TRBD1 as D (6 bases). The CDR3 spans 15 residues. V was clipped by 5 bases and J by 1 base, with 14 bases between them. The germline V gene has CDR1 MNHEY and CDR2 SMNVEV (reference sequence). In DNA, the CDR3 is TGTGCCAGCAGTAAGACAGGTTCGAAGAACACTGAAGCTTTCTTT. Its translation: CASSKTGSKNTEAFF.

The chain uses TRBV15 and TRBJ1-4; 9 positions match TRBD1. V gave up 0 bases and J gave up 12 bases; unmatched junction bases: 14. CDR1 is LNHNV, CDR2 YYDKDF, per germline (reference sequence). The CDR3 totals 17 residues. CDR3 protein: CATSREFTGGTGEELFF. The CDR3 nucleotides read TGTGCCACCAGCAGAGAATTCACAGGGGGCACAGGGGAGGAACTGTTTTTT.

This clone showed up many times. This chain connects TRBV10-1 to TRBJ2-3; 7 bases map to TRBD1. This CDR3 is 15 amino acids long. V lost 4 bases, J lost 0 bases, and 4 bases stayed unmatched. CDR1 and CDR2 from the germline V gene are WNHNN and SYGVQD (reference sequence). The CDR3 coding sequence is TGCGCCAGCAGTGCGGGACAGACTAGCACAGATACGCAGTATTTT. This gives the protein CASSAGQTSTDTQYF.

The chain couples TRBV6-1 to TRBJ1-4; 7 bases fit TRBD1. Germline loops: CDR1 MNHNS, CDR2 SASEGT. This CDR3 spans 16 amino acids. The junction had 4 bases not matched to a gene; V was cut back by 1 base and J by 2 bases. CDR3 residues: CASSEDRGGTNEKLFF. CDR3 in DNA: TGTGCCAGCAGTGAAGACAGGGGCGGGACTAATGAAAAACTGTTTTTT.

This rearrangement joins TRBV27 to TRBJ2-3; 8 bases line up with TRBD1. V shed 4 bases and J 1 base; nucleotides not matched to a gene: 4. The CDR3 loop spans 15 amino acids. Germline assignment: CDR1 MNHEY and CDR2 SMNVEV (reference sequence). CDR3 nucleotide sequence: TGTGCCAGCAGTTCCCCGGGACAGGGCACAGATACGCAGTATTTT. This sequence encodes CASSSPGQGTDTQYF.

The genes are TRBV7-9 and TRBJ1-5, with D perhaps matching TRBD1 (5 bases). The germline CDR1 and CDR2 sequences are SEHNR and FQNEAQ (reference sequence). V shed 3 bases and J shed 7 bases, with 16 bases lying between them. The CDR3 is 15 residues long. The CDR3 reads CASSFDWQGLQPQHF. The CDR3 coding sequence is TGTGCCAGCAGCTTTGATTGGCAGGGTCTACAGCCCCAGCATTTT.

The chain couples TRBV6-4 to TRBJ1-2; 12 bases are a match to TRBD1. J lost 4 bases, V lost 2 bases, and 8 bases had no gene match. The CDR3 covers 17 residues. CDR1 MRHNA and CDR2 SNTAGT come from the germline V gene. CDR3 in amino acids: CASSDHFGTGGLYGYTF. The CDR3 DNA reads TGTGCCAGCAGTGACCATTTTGGGACAGGGGGCCTCTATGGCTACACCTTC.

The chain uses TRBV5-4 and TRBJ2-1; TRBD2 matches at 11 bases. This CDR3 is built from 15 residues. Germline V gene sequence: CDR1 SGHNT, CDR2 YYREEE (reference sequence). V shed 5 bases and J 6 bases; nucleotides not matched to a gene: 7. The CDR3 loop is CASSSTSGTGNEQFF. CDR3 in DNA: TGTGCCAGCAGTTCGACTAGCGGGACCGGCAATGAGCAGTTCTTC.

The chain has TRBV7-2 and TRBJ1-6; TRBD1 might be the D (5 bases). The CDR3 is made up of 18 amino acids. V shed 3 bases and J shed 0 bases, with 15 bases lying between them. Germline assignment: CDR1 SGHTA and CDR2 FQGNSA. The CDR3 loop reads CASSFLAGLDSYNSPLHF. In nucleotides, the CDR3 is TGTGCCAGCAGCTTCCTCGCAGGGCTTGACTCCTATAATTCACCCCTCCACTTT.

The chain couples TRBV5-5 to TRBJ1-1, with D tentatively TRBD1 (6 bases). The V gene's germline CDR1 is SGHKS and CDR2 YYEKEE (reference sequence). Between the trimmed V and J ends, which lost 0 bases and 13 bases, there was a span of 19 bases. CDR3 size: 14 residues. The CDR3 DNA reads TGTGCCAGCAGCTTGGGATCGGGTACAGGGAAAGGTTTCTTT. Amino acid sequence: CASSLGSGTGKGFF.

This chain connects TRBV10-2 to TRBJ2-7, with D unclear. Germline CDR1 is WSHSY and CDR2 is SAAADI. The V end was cut by 0 bases, the J end by 5 bases, with 17 bases between. CDR3 length: 16 amino acids. The CDR3 loop reads CASSESGSYSRNEQYF. The CDR3 bases are TGCGCCAGCAGTGAGTCGGGTAGTTACAGTCGGAACGAGCAGTACTTC.

The chain couples TRBV5-8 to TRBJ2-1; no reliable D call. The CDR3 consists of 16 residues. V dropped 0 bases and J dropped 0 bases, with 10 bases sitting between them. Per the germline V gene, CDR1 is SGHTS and CDR2 is YDEGEE. The CDR3 DNA sequence: TGTGCCAGCAGCTTGGGAGAGGTTAGCTCCTACAATGAGCAGTTCTTC. Protein product: CASSLGEVSSYNEQFF.

The chain couples TRBV14 to TRBJ1-4; D remains ambiguous. The CDR3 length is 14 residues. The V end was cut by 1 base, the J end by 8 bases, with 11 bases between. CDR1 and CDR2 (germline): SGHDN, FVKESK. CDR3 residues: CASSQVPYVEKLFF. CDR3 DNA: TGTGCCAGCAGCCAAGTCCCCTATGTGGAAAAACTGTTTTTT. The full variable domain, rest sourced from reference TRBV14 and TRBJ1-4, is EAGVTQFPSHSVIEKGQTVTLRCDPISGHDNLYWYRRVMGKEIKFLLHFVKESKQDESGMPNNRFLAERTGGTYSTLKVQPAELEDSGVYFCASSQVPYVEKLFFGSGTQLSVL.

The V call is TRBV5-6, the J call TRBJ1-2; 9 bases map to TRBD1. V trimming: 0 bases; J trimming: 6 bases; junction bases outside the gene matches: 6. The CDR3 has 15 residues. Looked up from germline, CDR1 is SGHDT and CDR2 is YYEEEE. As DNA, the CDR3 is TGTGCCAGCAGCTTGGTGACGACAGGGGGTAATGGCTACACCTTC. Its translation is CASSLVTTGGNGYTF.

The V call is TRBV2, the J call TRBJ2-7; 9 nucleotides align to TRBD2. Germline loops: CDR1 SNHLY, CDR2 FYNNEI. V dropped 5 bases and J dropped 3; count of bases not matched to a gene: 11. The CDR3 spans 16 residues. The CDR3 here is CASSPGLAAILYEQYF. Here the CDR3 DNA reads TGTGCCAGCAGTCCGGGACTAGCAGCTATCCTCTACGAGCAGTACTTC.

This clone was seen a single time. V gene TRBV7-9 combines with J gene TRBJ2-2, with TRBD1 matching over 11 bases. The CDR3 is made up of 16 amino acids. Looked up from germline, CDR1 is SEHNR and CDR2 is FQNEAQ (reference sequence). Losses at the gene ends were 4 bases for V and 5 bases for J; bases not matched to a gene: 6. The CDR3 loop reads CASSWSGQGVTGELFF. CDR3 nucleotides: TGTGCCAGCAGCTGGTCGGGACAGGGGGTAACCGGGGAGCTGTTTTTT.

The rearrangement uses TRBV10-3 and TRBJ2-2; perhaps TRBD1 as D (5 bases). This CDR3 region has 13 residues. Per the germline V gene, CDR1 is ENHRY and CDR2 is SYGVKD. V gave up 8 bases and J gave up 1 base, with 8 bases separating them. For the CDR3, the DNA is TGTGCCATCGGACATGAGAACACCGGGGAGCTGTTTTTT. Its translation: CAIGHENTGELFF.

The chain uses TRBV5-1 and TRBJ1-1; maybe TRBD1 (6 bases). Trimming shortened V by 0 bases and J by 5 bases, and 14 bases separated the two germline ends. This CDR3 region has 15 residues. Germline CDR1 and CDR2: SGHRS and YFSETQ. The DNA of the CDR3 is TGCGCCAGCAGCTTGGGTCAGGGGCGCGTGACTGAAGCTTTCTTT. It is translated as CASSLGQGRVTEAFF.

The chain has TRBV30 and TRBJ2-2; 10 nucleotides line up with TRBD2. This CDR3 region has 16 residues. Germline-derived CDR1 and CDR2 are GTSNPN and SVGIG (reference sequence). Trimming at V came to 2 bases and at J to 5 bases, leaving 8 bases not matched to a gene. The CDR3 loop is CAWSSSGGGFTGELFF. As DNA, the CDR3 is TGTGCCTGGAGTAGCAGCGGGGGGGGCTTTACCGGGGAGCTGTTTTTT.

The chain joins TRBV7-7 to TRBJ2-1, with TRBD2 matching over 10 bases. The J segment lost 3 bases and the V segment lost 1 base, leaving 3 bases of the junction unmatched. Per germline, CDR1 SSHAT and CDR2 FNYEAQ (reference sequence). This CDR3 has 16 residues. The CDR3, as DNA: TGTGCCAGCAGCTTAGGGGCTAGCGGGGGCTACAATGAGCAGTTCTTC. Its translation: CASSLGASGGYNEQFF.

This chain connects TRBV29-1 to TRBJ2-3, with a possible D match to TRBD1 (6 bases). Germline assignment: CDR1 SQVTM and CDR2 ANQGSEA. This CDR3 is built from 14 residues. Trimming pared 3 bases from V and 0 bases from J, leaving 10 bases between. CDR3 coding DNA: TGCAGCGTTGAGGGGGCGGGTAGCACAGATACGCAGTATTTT. Translating gives CSVEGAGSTDTQYF.

V usage is TRBV7-9 and J usage is TRBJ2-5; D may be TRBD1 (6 bases). This CDR3 region has 12 residues. V lost 6 bases and J lost 2, with 7 bases in between. From germline, CDR1 is SEHNR and CDR2 FQNEAQ (reference sequence). CDR3 residues: CASRDRQETQYF. CDR3 nucleotide sequence: TGTGCCAGCAGAGACAGGCAAGAGACCCAGTACTTC.

The chain links TRBV6-5 to TRBJ1-2, with no clear D. V was shortened by 0 bases and J by 8 bases, with 16 bases between the two germline ends. Per germline, CDR1 MNHEY and CDR2 SVGAGI. This CDR3 has 15 residues. DNA for the CDR3: TGTGCCAGCAGTTACTCCATTGGAGGGTGGCGCGGCTACACCTTC. It translates to CASSYSIGGWRGYTF.

The chain is built from TRBV5-1 and TRBJ1-2; 7 bases are shared with TRBD1. Germline assignment: CDR1 SGHRS and CDR2 YFSETQ. This CDR3 region has 17 residues. V lost 3 bases to trimming and J lost 0 bases; unmatched junction nucleotides: 11. The CDR3 spells CASSSPRTGQTNYGYTF. In nucleotides, the CDR3 is TGCGCCAGCAGCTCCCCTAGGACGGGACAGACTAACTATGGCTACACCTTC.

This clone was recorded a few times. This sequence joins TRBV11-2 and TRBJ1-1; maybe TRBD1 (6 bases). The V and J ends lost 7 bases and 5 bases respectively, with 26 bases between them. The CDR3 totals 17 residues. CDR1 is SGHAT, CDR2 FQNNGV, per germline. Here the CDR3 reads CASTWGRQGSLWTEAFF. As DNA, the CDR3 is TGTGCCAGCACATGGGGTCGGCAGGGGTCTTTATGGACTGAAGCTTTCTTT. The complete variable domain, with remaining parts taken from reference TRBV11-2 and TRBJ1-1, reads EAGVAQSPRYKIIEKRQSVAFWCNPISGHATLYWYQQILGQGPKLLIQFQNNGVVDDSQLPKDRFSAERLKGVDSTLKIQPAKLEDSAVYLCASTWGRQGSLWTEAFFGQGTRLTVV.

This clone has a handful of counts. The chain joins TRBV19 to TRBJ1-2; D might be TRBD1 (5 bases). The CDR3 runs 13 residues. Looked up from germline, CDR1 is LNHDA and CDR2 is SQIVND (reference sequence). Trimming took 3 bases from V and 6 from J, leaving 11 bases between them. The DNA of the CDR3 is TGTGCCAGTAGTATCCCAGGGCGAGATGGCTACACCTTC. It codes for CASSIPGRDGYTF.

This sequence joins TRBV4-3 and TRBJ2-7; D not resolved. Germline V CDR1 and CDR2: LGHNA, YSLEER. The CDR3 length is 15 residues. Trimming left V 1 base short and J 0 bases short, with 10 bases between. CDR3 in DNA: TGCGCCAGCAGCCAAGTTTACGGTGACTCCTACGAGCAGTACTTC. This translates into CASSQVYGDSYEQYF.

The rearrangement joins TRBV5-1 to TRBJ2-5; 9 positions agree with TRBD2. The CDR3 sequence is 14 residues long. V lost 3 bases, J lost 5 bases, and 5 bases stayed unmatched. Germline V gene sequence: CDR1 SGHRS, CDR2 YFSETQ. CDR3 residues: CASSYSGSGETQYF. In DNA form, the CDR3 reads TGCGCCAGCAGCTATAGCGGGAGTGGGGAGACCCAGTACTTC.

This chain links TRBV2 with TRBJ1-4; 10 bases agree with TRBD1. Germline CDR1 is SNHLY and CDR2 is FYNNEI. CDR3 length: 14 residues. J lost 4 bases, V lost 6 bases, and 2 bases had no gene match. The CDR3 DNA reads TGTGCCAGCAGGGGACAGGGGTTTAATGAAAAACTGTTTTTT. It codes for CASRGQGFNEKLFF.